This TCR beta chain was sequenced in a study of T cell changes during pregnancy in multiple sclerosis. Some clones are missing from TCRdb's copy, which holds only in-frame ones; the method was immunoSEQ multiplex PCR. Found here are about 130,000 clones, approximately 96% of them singletons; the top ten hold 0.44%. Per germline, CDR1 SGHTA and CDR2 FQGNSA. The CDR3 totals 14 residues. The V end was cut by 2 bases, the J end by 0 bases, with 5 bases between. This sequence originates from a female donor with multiple sclerosis, enrolled in a pregnancy study. This sample comprised peripheral blood, obtained after pregnancy. The chain carries TRBV7-2 and TRBJ1-3; D is unresolved. The DNA of the CDR3 is TGTGCCAGCAGCTTAATACTCTCTGGAAACACCATATATTTT. This codes for CASSLILSGNTIYF.